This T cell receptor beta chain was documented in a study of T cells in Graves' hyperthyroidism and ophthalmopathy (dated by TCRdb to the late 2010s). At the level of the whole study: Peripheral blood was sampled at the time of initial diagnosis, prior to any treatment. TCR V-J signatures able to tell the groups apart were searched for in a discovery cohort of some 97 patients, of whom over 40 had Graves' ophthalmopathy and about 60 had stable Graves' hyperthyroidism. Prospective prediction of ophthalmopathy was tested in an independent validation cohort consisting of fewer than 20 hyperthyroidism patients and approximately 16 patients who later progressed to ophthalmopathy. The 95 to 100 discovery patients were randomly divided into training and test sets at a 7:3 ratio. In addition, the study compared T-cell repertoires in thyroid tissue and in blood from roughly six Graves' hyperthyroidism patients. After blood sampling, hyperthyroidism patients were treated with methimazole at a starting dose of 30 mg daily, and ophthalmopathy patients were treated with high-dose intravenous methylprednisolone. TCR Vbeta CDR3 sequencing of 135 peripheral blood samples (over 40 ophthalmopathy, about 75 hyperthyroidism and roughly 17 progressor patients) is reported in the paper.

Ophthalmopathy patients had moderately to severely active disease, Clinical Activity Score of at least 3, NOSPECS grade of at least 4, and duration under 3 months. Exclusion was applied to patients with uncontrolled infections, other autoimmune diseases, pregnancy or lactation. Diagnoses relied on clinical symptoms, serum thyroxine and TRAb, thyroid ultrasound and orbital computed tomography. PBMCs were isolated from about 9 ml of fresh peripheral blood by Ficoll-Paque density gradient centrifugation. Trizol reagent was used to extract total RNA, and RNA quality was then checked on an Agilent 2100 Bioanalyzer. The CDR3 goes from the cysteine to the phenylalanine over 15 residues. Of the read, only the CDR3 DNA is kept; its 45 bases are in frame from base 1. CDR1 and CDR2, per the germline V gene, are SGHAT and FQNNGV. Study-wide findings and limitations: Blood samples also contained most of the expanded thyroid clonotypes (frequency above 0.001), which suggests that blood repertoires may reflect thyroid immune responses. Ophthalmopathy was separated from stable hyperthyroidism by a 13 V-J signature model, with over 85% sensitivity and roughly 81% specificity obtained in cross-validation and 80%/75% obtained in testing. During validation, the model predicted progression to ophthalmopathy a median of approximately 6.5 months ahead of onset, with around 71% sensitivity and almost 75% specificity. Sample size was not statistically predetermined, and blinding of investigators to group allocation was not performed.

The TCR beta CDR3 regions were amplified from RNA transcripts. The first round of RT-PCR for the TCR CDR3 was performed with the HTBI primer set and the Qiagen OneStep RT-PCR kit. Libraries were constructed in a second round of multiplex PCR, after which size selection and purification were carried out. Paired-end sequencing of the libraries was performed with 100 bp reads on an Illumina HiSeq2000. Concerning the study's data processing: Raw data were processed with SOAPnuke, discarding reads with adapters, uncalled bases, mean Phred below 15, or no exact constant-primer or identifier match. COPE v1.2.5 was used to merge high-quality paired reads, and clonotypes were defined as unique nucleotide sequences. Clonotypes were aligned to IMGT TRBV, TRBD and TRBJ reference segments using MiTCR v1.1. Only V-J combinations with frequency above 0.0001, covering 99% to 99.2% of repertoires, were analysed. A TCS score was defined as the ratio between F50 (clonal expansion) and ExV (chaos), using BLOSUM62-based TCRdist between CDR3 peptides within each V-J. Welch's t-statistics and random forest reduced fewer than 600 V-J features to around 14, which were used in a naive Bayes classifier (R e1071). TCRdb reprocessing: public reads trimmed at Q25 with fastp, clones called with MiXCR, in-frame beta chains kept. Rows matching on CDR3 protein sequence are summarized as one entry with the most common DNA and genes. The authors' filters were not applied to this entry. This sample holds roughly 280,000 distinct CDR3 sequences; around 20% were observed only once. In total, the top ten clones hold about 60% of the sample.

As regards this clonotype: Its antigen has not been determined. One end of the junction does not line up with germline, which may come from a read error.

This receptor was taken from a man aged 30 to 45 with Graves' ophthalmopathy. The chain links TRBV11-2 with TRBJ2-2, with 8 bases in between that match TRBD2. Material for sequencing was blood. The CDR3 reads CASSRSLGVSGELLF. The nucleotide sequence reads TGTGCCAGCAGCCGTAGCTTAGGGGTTAGCGGGGAGCTGCTTTTT.